This T cell receptor (beta chain) emerged from a study of blood T cells in healthy people across ages. Per germline, CDR1 LGHDT and CDR2 YNNKEL (reference sequence). The CDR3 is 14 amino acids. V shed 0 bases and J shed 7 bases, with 13 bases lying between them. This clonotype has only a few counts. Primers used in a second PCR of roughly 7 to 12 cycles were a sample-barcoded 5' primer and a J-beta primer mix. TCRdb reprocessed the 5' RACE reads with MiXCR, giving one entry per CDR3 protein. The sample gives about 2 million distinct CDR3 sequences, around half of which show up once; 2.1% is in the top ten.

The sequence was obtained from a middle-aged woman in good health. Sequenced sample: blood. This chain connects TRBV3-1 to TRBJ2-7; D is perhaps TRBD1 or TRBD2 (5 bases each). The CDR3 spells CASSQDPGTEEQYF. CDR3 sequence (DNA): TGTGCCAGCAGCCAAGATCCCGGGACGGAAGAGCAGTACTTC.